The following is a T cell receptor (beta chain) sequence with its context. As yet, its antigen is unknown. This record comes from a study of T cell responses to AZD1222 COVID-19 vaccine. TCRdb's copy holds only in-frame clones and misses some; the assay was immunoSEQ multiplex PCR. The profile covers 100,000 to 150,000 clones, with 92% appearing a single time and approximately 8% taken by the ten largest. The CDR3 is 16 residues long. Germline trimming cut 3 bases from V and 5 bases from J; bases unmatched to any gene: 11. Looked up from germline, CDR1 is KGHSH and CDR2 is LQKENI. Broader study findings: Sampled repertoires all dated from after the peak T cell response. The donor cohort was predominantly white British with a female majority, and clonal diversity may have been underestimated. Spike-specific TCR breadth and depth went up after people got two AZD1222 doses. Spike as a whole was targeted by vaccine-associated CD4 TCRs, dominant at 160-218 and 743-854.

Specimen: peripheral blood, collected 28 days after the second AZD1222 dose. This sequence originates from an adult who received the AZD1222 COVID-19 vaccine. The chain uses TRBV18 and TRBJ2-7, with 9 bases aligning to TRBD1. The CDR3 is CASSPSGTGIIHEQYF. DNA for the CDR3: TGTGCCAGCTCACCGTCCGGGACAGGGATTATCCACGAGCAGTACTTC.